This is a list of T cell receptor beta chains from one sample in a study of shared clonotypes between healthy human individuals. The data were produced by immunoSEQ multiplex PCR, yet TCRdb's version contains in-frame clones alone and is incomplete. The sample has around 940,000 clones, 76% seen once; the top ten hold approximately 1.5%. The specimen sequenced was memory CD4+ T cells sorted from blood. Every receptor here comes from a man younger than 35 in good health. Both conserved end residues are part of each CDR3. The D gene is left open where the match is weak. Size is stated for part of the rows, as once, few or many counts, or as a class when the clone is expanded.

CASSPGDSGANVLTF TGTGCCAGCAGTCCCGGGGACTCTGGGGCCAACGTCCTGACTTTC TRBV6-6 . . TRBJ2-6
CASSNGDTQYF TGTGCCAGCTCAAATGGGGATACGCAGTATTTT TRBV18 . . TRBJ2-3
CASSPLIGQGTDTQYF TGCGCCAGCAGCCCACTAATAGGCCAGGGCACAGATACGCAGTATTTT TRBV4-1 . few TRBJ2-3
CASSRNYEQYF TGTGCCAGCAGCCGGAACTACGAGCAGTACTTC TRBV2 . . TRBJ2-7
CASSLGVAGSGANVLTF TGTGCCAGCAGCTTAGGCGTAGCGGGGTCTGGGGCCAACGTCCTGACTTTC TRBV7-9 TRBD2 . TRBJ2-6
CASSPGTSVNEQFF TGTGCCAGCAGTCCCGGGACTAGCGTCAATGAGCAGTTCTTC TRBV7-2 TRBD2 . TRBJ2-1
CAWSGGGINYGYTF TGTGCCTGGAGCGGGGGGGGAATTAACTATGGCTACACCTTC TRBV30 . . TRBJ1-2
CASSPSSGLTQPQHF TGTGCCAGCAGCCCCTCTTCTGGGCTGACTCAGCCCCAGCATTTT TRBV7-2 . . TRBJ1-5
CASSLEGETNEKLFF TGTGCCAGCAGCTTAGAGGGGGAAACTAATGAAAAACTGTTTTTT TRBV7-8 . . TRBJ1-4
CASSQVGNEQYF TGCGCCAGCAGCCAAGTAGGGAACGAGCAGTACTTC TRBV4-1 . . TRBJ2-7
CASSVTGTGGHEQYF TGTGCCAGCAGCGTAACCGGGACAGGGGGACACGAGCAGTACTTC TRBV5-6 TRBD1 . TRBJ2-7
CASRIQQGRGANTGELFF TGTGCCAGCAGGATACAACAGGGCCGCGGGGCGAACACCGGGGAGCTGTTTTTT TRBV7-3 . . TRBJ2-2
CASSSEGGELFF TGTGCCAGCAGTTCAGAGGGCGGGGAGCTGTTTTTT TRBV2 . few TRBJ2-2
CASSFGRAGETQYF TGTGCCAGCAGCTTCGGCAGGGCGGGGGAGACCCAGTACTTC TRBV5-8 . many TRBJ2-5
CASSYTEARETQYF TGTGCCAGCAGTTACACGGAAGCGAGGGAGACCCAGTACTTC TRBV6-5 . . TRBJ2-5
CASSEGQGQLRNEKLFF TGTGCCAGCAGTGAGGGACAGGGACAACTCCGTAATGAAAAACTGTTTTTT TRBV6-1 TRBD1 few TRBJ1-4
CASSLNAGTSGRNEQFF TGCGCCAGCAGCCTAAACGCCGGGACTAGCGGGAGGAATGAGCAGTTCTTC TRBV5-1 TRBD2 . TRBJ2-1
CASSAGRGTGGASNEKLFF TGTGCCAGCAGCGCCGGTAGGGGGACAGGGGGCGCGTCTAATGAAAAACTGTTTTTT TRBV9 TRBD1 . TRBJ1-4
CSVGSAGDTDTQYF TGCAGCGTAGGCAGTGCGGGAGACACAGATACGCAGTATTTT TRBV29-1 TRBD2 . TRBJ2-3
CASSITGTGGNTGELFF TGTGCCAGCAGTATAACCGGGACAGGGGGAAACACCGGGGAGCTGTTTTTT TRBV28 TRBD1 . TRBJ2-2
CASSERAGVIWVQYF TGTGCCAGCAGTGAAAGAGCGGGGGTAATCTGGGTGCAGTACTTC TRBV6-1 TRBD2 once TRBJ2-7
CASSSSKRGGETQYF TGCGCCAGCAGCTCATCCAAGCGGGGGGGAGAGACCCAGTACTTC TRBV5-1 TRBD2 . TRBJ2-5
CASSIQTGELFF TGTGCCAGTAGTATTCAGACCGGGGAGCTGTTTTTT TRBV19 . . TRBJ2-2
CASSADGGYTF TGTGCCAGCAGCGCTGACGGTGGCTACACCTTC TRBV6-6 . few TRBJ1-2
CASSPRGAHEQYF TGTGCCAGCAGCCCAAGAGGGGCGCACGAGCAGTACTTC TRBV7-6 . . TRBJ2-7
CASGNGGTSGRNEQFF TGTGCCAGCGGGAATGGGGGGACTAGCGGGAGAAATGAGCAGTTCTTC TRBV5-8 TRBD2 . TRBJ2-1
CASSRLYSNQPQHF TGCGCCAGCAGTCGGCTATATAGCAATCAGCCCCAGCATTTT TRBV10-2 . . TRBJ1-5
CANDPKSRDTHYEQYF TGTGCCAACGATCCTAAATCCCGGGACACCCACTACGAGCAGTACTTC TRBV7-9 . . TRBJ2-7
CAISATSGSTYEQYF TGTGCCATCAGTGCGACTAGCGGCTCTACCTACGAGCAGTACTTC TRBV10-3 TRBD2 . TRBJ2-7